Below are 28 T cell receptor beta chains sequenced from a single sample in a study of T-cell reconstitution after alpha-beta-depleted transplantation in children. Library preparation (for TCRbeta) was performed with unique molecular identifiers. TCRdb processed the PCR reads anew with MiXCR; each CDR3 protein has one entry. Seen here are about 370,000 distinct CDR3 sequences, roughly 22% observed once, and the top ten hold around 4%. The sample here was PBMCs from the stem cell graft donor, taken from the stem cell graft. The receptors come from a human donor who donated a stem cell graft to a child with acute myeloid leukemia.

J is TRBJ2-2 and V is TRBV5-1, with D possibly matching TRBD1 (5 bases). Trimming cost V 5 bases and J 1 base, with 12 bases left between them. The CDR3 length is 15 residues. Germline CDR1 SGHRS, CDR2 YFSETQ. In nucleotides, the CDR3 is TGCGCCAGCAGGTCCGCCCAGGGGAACACCGGGGAGCTGTTTTTT. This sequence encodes CASRSAQGNTGELFF. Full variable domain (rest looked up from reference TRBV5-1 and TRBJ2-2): KAGVTQTPRYLIKTRGQQVTLSCSPISGHRSVSWYQQTPGQGLQFLFEYFSETQRNKGNFPGRFSGRQFSNSRSEMNVSTLELGDSALYLCASRSAQGNTGELFFGEGSRLTVL.

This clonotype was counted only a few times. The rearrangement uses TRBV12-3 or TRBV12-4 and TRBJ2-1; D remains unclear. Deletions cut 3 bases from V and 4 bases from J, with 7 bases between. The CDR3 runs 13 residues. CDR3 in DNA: TGTGCCAGCAGTTTGCACGGGTACAATGAGCAGTTCTTC. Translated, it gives CASSLHGYNEQFF.

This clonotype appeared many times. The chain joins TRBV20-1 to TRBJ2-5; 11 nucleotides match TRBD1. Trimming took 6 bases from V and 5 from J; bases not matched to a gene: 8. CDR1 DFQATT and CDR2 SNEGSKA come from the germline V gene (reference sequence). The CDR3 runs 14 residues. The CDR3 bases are TGCAGTGCCAGCTGGACAGGGGGCTCGGAGACCCAGTACTTC. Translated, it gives CSASWTGGSETQYF.

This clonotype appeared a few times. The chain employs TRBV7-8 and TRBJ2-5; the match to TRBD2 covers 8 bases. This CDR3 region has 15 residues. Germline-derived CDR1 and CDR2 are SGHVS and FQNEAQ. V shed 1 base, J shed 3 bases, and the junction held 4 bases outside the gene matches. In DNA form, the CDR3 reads TGTGCCAGCAGCTTAGGCGGTAGCGGGGAAGAGACCCAGTACTTC. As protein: CASSLGGSGEETQYF. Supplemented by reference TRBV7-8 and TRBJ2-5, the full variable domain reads GAGVSQSPRYKVAKRGQDVALRCDPISGHVSLFWYQQALGQGPEFLTYFQNEAQLDKSGLPSDRFFAERPEGSVSTLKIQRTQQEDSAVYLCASSLGGSGEETQYFGPGTRLLVL.

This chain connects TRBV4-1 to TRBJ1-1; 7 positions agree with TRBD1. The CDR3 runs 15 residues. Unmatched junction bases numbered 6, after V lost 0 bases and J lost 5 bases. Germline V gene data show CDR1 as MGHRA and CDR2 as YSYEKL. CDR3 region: CASSQDEQGGTEAFF. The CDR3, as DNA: TGCGCCAGCAGCCAAGATGAGCAGGGGGGTACTGAAGCTTTCTTT.

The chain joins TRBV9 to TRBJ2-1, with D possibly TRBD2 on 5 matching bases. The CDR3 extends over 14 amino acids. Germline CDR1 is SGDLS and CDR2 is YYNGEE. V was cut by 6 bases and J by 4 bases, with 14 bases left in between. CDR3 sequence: CASTREGTYNEQFF. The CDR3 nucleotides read TGTGCCAGCACTCGAGAGGGCACTTACAATGAGCAGTTCTTC.

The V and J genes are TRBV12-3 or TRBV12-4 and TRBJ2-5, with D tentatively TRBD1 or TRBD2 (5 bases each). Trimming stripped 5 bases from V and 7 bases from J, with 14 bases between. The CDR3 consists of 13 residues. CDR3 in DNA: TGTGCCAGCAGTCAACGGGTTGGGGGGACCCAGTACTTC. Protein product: CASSQRVGGTQYF.

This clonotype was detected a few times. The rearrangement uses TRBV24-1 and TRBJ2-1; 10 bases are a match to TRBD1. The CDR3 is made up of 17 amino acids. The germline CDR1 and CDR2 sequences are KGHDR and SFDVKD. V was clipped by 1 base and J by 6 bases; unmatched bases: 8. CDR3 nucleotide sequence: TGTGCCACCAGTGATTTCCCCGGGACAGGGGTGACCAATGAGCAGTTCTTC. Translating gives CATSDFPGTGVTNEQFF.

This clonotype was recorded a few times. This chain's CDR3 is CASSPTGLAGEGGELFF. DNA of the CDR3: TGCGCCAGCAGCCCAACCGGACTAGCGGGAGAAGGCGGGGAGCTGTTTTTT. The chain carries TRBV4-3 and TRBJ2-2; 13 nucleotides line up with TRBD2. Trimming removed 4 bases from V and 7 bases from J; junction bases left unmatched: 9. Germline CDR1 and CDR2: LGHNA and YSLEER. This CDR3 is 17 amino acids long.

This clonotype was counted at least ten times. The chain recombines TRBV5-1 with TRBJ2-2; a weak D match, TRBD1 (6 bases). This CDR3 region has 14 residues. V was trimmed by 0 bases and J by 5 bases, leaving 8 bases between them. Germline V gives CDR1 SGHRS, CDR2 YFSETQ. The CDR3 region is CASSLGTGTGELFF. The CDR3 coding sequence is TGCGCCAGCAGCTTGGGAACAGGGACCGGGGAGCTGTTTTTT.

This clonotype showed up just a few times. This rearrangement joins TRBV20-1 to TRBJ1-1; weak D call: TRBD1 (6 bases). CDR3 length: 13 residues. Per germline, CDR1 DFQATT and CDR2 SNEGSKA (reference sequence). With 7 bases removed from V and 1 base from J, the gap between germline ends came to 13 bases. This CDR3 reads CSEKGGSNTEAFF. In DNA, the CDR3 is TGCAGTGAAAAGGGGGGGTCGAACACTGAAGCTTTCTTT.

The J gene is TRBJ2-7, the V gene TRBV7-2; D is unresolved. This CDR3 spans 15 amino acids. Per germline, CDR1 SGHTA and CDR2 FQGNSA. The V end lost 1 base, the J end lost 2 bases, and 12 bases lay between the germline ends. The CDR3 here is CASSLVDESPYEQYF. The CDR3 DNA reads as TGTGCCAGCAGCTTAGTGGATGAATCCCCCTACGAGCAGTACTTC.

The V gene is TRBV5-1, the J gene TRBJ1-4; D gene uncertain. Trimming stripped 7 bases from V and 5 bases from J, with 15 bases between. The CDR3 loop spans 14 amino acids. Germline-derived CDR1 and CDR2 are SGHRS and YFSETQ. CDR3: CASGVAGPNEKLFF. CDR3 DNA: TGCGCCAGCGGTGTAGCGGGTCCGAATGAAAAACTGTTTTTT.

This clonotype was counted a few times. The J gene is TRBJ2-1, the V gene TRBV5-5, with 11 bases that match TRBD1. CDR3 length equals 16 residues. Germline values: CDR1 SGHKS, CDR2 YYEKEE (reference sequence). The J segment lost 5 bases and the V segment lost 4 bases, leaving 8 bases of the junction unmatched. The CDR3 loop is CASSKRTGGANNEQFF. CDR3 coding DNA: TGTGCCAGCAGCAAGAGGACAGGGGGCGCGAACAATGAGCAGTTCTTC.

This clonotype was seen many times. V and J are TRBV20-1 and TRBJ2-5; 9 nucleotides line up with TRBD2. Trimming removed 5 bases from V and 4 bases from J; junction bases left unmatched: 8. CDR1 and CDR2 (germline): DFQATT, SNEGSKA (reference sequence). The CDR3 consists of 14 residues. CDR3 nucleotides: TGCAGTGCTCCCGCGAGCGGGAGGCGAGAGACCCAGTACTTC. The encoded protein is CSAPASGRRETQYF.

The CDR3 DNA reads TGTGCCAGCAGAACTAGCGGGCCTTACAATGAGCAGTTCTTC. It codes for CASRTSGPYNEQFF. The V call is TRBV28, the J call TRBJ2-1; the match to TRBD2 covers 9 bases. With V trimmed by 6 bases and J by 4 bases, 4 bases remained unmatched. CDR3 size: 14 residues. Germline assignment: CDR1 MDHEN and CDR2 SYDVKM.

In DNA form, the CDR3 reads TGTGCCAGCATCCTTCGGGAGCGGCTCAATGAGCAGTTCTTC. The encoded protein is CASILRERLNEQFF. The V gene is TRBV12-3 or TRBV12-4, the J gene TRBJ2-1, with D possibly TRBD2 on 6 matching bases. Trimming cost V 7 bases and J 6 bases, with 16 bases left between them. This CDR3 region has 14 residues.

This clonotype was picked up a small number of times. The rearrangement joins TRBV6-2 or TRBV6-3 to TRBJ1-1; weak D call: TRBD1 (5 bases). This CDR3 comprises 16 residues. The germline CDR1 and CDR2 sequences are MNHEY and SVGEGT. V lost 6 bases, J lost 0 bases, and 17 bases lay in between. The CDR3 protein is CASSLLTGHLNTEAFF. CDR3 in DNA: TGTGCCAGCAGCCTGCTGACGGGGCACTTGAACACTGAAGCTTTCTTT.

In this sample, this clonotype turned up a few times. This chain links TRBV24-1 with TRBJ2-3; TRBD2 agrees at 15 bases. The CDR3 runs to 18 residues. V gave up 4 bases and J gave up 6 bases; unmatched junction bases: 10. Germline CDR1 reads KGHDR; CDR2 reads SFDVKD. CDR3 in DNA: TGTGCCACCAGTGACCTCGGACTAGCGGGAGGGCTGAAGGATACGCAGTATTTT. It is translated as CATSDLGLAGGLKDTQYF.

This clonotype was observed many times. CDR3 loop: CSAISSREWYNEQFF. As DNA, the CDR3 is TGCAGTGCTATTTCGTCCCGGGAGTGGTACAATGAGCAGTTCTTC. This chain connects TRBV20-1 to TRBJ2-1; tentatively, D is TRBD2 (6 bases). The length of the CDR3 is 15 residues. Germline V gene data show CDR1 as DFQATT and CDR2 as SNEGSKA (reference sequence). V was pared by 4 bases and J by 4 bases, with 17 bases between.

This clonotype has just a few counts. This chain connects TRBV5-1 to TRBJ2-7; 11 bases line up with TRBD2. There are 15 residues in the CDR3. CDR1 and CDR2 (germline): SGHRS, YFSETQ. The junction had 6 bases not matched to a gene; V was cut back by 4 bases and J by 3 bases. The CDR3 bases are TGCGCCAGCAGCCAGGGACTAGCGGAATTCTACGAGCAGTACTTC. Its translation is CASSQGLAEFYEQYF. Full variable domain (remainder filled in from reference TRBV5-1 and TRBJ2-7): KAGVTQTPRYLIKTRGQQVTLSCSPISGHRSVSWYQQTPGQGLQFLFEYFSETQRNKGNFPGRFSGRQFSNSRSEMNVSTLELGDSALYLCASSQGLAEFYEQYFGPGTRLTVT.

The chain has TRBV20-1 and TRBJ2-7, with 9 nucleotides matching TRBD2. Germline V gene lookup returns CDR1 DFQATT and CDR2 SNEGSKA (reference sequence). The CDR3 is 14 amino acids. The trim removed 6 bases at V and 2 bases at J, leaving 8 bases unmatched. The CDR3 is CSARPGLAPYEQYF. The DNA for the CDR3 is TGCAGTGCCCGTCCGGGACTAGCTCCCTACGAGCAGTACTTC.

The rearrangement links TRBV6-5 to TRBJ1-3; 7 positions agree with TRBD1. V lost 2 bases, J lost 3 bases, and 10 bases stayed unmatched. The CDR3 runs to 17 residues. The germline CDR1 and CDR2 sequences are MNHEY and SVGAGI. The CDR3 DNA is TGTGCCAGCAGTTACAGGAAGGGGGCGACTCGTGGAAACACCATATATTTT. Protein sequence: CASSYRKGATRGNTIYF.

As DNA, the CDR3 is TGTGCCAGCAGCTTTATGGGTAGCGGGAGTCTCGATACGCAGTATTTT. Protein product: CASSFMGSGSLDTQYF. The J gene is TRBJ2-3, the V gene TRBV5-6; TRBD2 aligns across 9 bases. The CDR3 runs to 16 residues. From germline, CDR1 is SGHDT and CDR2 YYEEEE. The V gene end was trimmed by 2 bases and the J gene end by 6 bases; junction bases not matched to a gene: 10.

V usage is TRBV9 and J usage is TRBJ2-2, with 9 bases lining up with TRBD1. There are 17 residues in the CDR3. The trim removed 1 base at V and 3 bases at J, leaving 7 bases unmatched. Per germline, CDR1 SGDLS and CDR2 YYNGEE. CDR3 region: CASSVSPGTGYTGELFF. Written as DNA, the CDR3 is TGTGCCAGCAGCGTATCCCCCGGGACAGGGTACACCGGGGAGCTGTTTTTT.

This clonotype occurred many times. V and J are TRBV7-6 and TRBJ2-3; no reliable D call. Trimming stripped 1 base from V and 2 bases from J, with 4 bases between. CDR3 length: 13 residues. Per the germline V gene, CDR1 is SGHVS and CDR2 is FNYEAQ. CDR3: CASSLDHTDTQYF. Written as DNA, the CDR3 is TGTGCCAGCAGCTTAGACCACACAGATACGCAGTATTTT.

The DNA of the CDR3 is TGTGCCAGCAGCCAGTGGGTCGATCAGCCCCAGCATTTT. Protein sequence: CASSQWVDQPQHF. The chain combines TRBV3-1 with TRBJ1-5, with unresolved D. The length of the CDR3 is 13 residues. Trimming removed 3 bases from V and 5 bases from J, with 8 bases in between. In germline, CDR1 is LGHDT, CDR2 YNNKEL (reference sequence). Supplemented by reference TRBV3-1 and TRBJ1-5, the full variable domain reads DTAVSQTPKYLVTQMGNDKSIKCEQNLGHDTMYWYKQDSKKFLKIMFSYNNKELIINETVPNRFSPKSPDKAHLNLHINSLELGDSAVYFCASSQWVDQPQHFGDGTRLSIL.

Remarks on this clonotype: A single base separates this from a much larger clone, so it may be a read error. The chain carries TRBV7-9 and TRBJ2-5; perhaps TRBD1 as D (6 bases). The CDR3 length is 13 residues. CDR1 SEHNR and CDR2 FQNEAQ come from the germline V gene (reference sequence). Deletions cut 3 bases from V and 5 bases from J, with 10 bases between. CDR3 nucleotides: TGTGCCAGCAGCTTCAGGGGTTGGGAGACCCAGTACTTC. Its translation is CASSFRGWETQYF.